This T cell receptor (beta chain) was sequenced for a study of T cells after yellow fever vaccination. This clonotype was recorded at least ten times. A process of 5'RACE template switching, which added a universal primer site and UMIs, was used to make TCR cDNA. TCRdb recomputed calls from the 5' RACE reads with MiXCR, one row per CDR3 protein. The sample shows under 40,000 distinct CDR3 sequences, 6.5% to 8.5% of them seen only once. The sequence was collected from a young man who received the YFV17D yellow fever vaccine. Sequences were derived from PBMCs, either bulk or a sorted T-cell subset (CD4+, CD8+, memory, or dextramer-sorted; not recorded which), sampled on the day of the first yellow fever vaccination.

The CDR3 nucleotides are TGTGCCAGCAGCGCCACAGGGACAGGAGAAAAACTGTTTTTT. Encoded protein: CASSATGTGEKLFF. This chain joins TRBV7-8 and TRBJ1-4; 8 nucleotides match TRBD1. The germline V gene encodes CDR1 SGHVS and CDR2 FQNEAQ. V was clipped by 5 bases and J by 8 bases; unmatched bases: 7. This CDR3 contains 14 residues.